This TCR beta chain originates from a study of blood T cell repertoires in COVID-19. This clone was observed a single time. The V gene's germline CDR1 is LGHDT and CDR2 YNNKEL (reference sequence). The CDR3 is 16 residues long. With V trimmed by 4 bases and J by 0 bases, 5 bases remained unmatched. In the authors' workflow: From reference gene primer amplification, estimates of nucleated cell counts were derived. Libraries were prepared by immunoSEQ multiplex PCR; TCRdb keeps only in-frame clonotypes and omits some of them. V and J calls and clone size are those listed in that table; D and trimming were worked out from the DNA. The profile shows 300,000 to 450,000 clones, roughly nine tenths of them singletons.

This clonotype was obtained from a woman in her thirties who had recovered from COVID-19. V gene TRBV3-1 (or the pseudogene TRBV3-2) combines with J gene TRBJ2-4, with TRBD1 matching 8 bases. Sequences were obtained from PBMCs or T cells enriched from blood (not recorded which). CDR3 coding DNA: TGTGCCAGCAGCCGAGGGACAGGACTAGCCAAAAACATTCAGTACTTC. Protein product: CASSRGTGLAKNIQYF.